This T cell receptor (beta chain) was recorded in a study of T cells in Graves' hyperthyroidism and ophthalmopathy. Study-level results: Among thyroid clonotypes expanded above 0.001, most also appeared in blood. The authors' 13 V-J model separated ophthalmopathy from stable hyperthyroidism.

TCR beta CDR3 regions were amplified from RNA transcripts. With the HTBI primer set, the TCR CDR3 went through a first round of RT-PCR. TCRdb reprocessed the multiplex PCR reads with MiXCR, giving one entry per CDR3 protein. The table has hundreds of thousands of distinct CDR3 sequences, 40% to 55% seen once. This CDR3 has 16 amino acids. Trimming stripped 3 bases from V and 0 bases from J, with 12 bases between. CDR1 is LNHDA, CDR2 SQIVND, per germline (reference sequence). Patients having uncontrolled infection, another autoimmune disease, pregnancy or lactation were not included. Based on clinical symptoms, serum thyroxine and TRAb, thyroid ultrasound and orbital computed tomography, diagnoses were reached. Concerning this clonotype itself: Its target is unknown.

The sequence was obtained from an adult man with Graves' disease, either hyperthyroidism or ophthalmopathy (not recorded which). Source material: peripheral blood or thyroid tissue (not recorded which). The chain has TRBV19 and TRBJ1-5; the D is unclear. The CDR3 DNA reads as TGTGCCAGTAGTATGAAAAGGGTCGGTAGCAATCAGCCCCAGCATTTT. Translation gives CASSMKRVGSNQPQHF.